Shown below are 29 T cell receptor beta chains from a single sample sequenced in a study of blood T cells in healthy people across ages. PCR was performed a second time for about 6 to 11 cycles using a sample-barcoded 5' primer and a J-beta primer mix. TCRdb itself ran the 5' RACE reads through MiXCR, one entry per CDR3 protein. Among some 700,000 distinct CDR3 sequences listed, roughly 41% were seen once. Sequencing input: blood. Receptors originate from a woman in her sixties in good health.

The chain couples TRBV3-1 to TRBJ2-1, with D possibly TRBD1 on 6 matching bases. This CDR3 has 17 residues. V was cut by 1 base and J by 4 bases, with 17 bases left in between. CDR1 is LGHDT, CDR2 YNNKEL, per germline (reference sequence). CDR3 protein: CASSQGLRDILYNEQFF. The CDR3 bases are TGTGCCAGCAGCCAAGGACTCCGGGACATCCTTTACAATGAGCAGTTCTTC.

This clonotype was seen once. The rearrangement joins TRBV20-1 to TRBJ2-7; 8 bases are a match to TRBD2. The germline CDR1 and CDR2 sequences are DFQATT and SNEGSKA (reference sequence). This CDR3 spans 14 amino acids. V lost 7 bases to trimming and J lost 4 bases; unmatched junction nucleotides: 12. CDR3 sequence (DNA): TGCAGTGTCCCCTCCCCGGGAGGGCCTTACGAGCAGTACTTC. Protein product: CSVPSPGGPYEQYF.

This clonotype has only a few counts. J is TRBJ2-1 and V is TRBV24-1, with TRBD1 matching 8 bases. The CDR3 has 16 residues. J gave up 4 bases and V 2 bases, and 6 bases lay outside the gene matches. The germline gives CDR1 KGHDR, CDR2 SFDVKD. CDR3 in amino acids: CATSDSQGAQYNEQFF. DNA for the CDR3: TGTGCCACCAGTGATTCGCAGGGGGCGCAATACAATGAGCAGTTCTTC.

V and J are TRBV20-1 and TRBJ2-4; the match to TRBD2 covers 8 bases. The DNA matches TRBJ2-7 better at its end, which makes the J call doubtful. The CDR3 has 13 amino acids. Germline-derived CDR1 and CDR2 are DFQATT and SNEGSKA (reference sequence). In DNA form, the CDR3 reads TGCAGTGCCCGGGGGGGAGGGACATACGAGCAGTACTTC. Translating gives CSARGGGTYEQYF.

J is TRBJ2-2 and V is TRBV20-1; TRBD2 matches at 8 bases. The CDR3 sequence is 17 residues long. Trimming removed 2 bases from V and 1 base from J; junction bases left unmatched: 9. Germline V gives CDR1 DFQATT, CDR2 SNEGSKA (reference sequence). The CDR3 nucleotides read TGCAGTGCTAGACCCGTGACTAGCGTCATGAACACCGGGGAGCTGTTTTTT. Its protein is CSARPVTSVMNTGELFF.

The count of this clonotype is one. V gene TRBV29-1 combines with J gene TRBJ2-1, with D perhaps TRBD2 (7 bases). The ends were cut back, 8 bases at V and 5 bases at J, with 19 bases in the middle. CDR1 is SQVTM, CDR2 ANQGSEA, per germline. The CDR3 extends over 14 amino acids. CDR3 region: CSSRGAGVNNEQFF. DNA of the CDR3: TGCAGCTCCAGGGGTGCGGGGGTCAACAATGAGCAGTTCTTC.

The V call is TRBV20-1, the J call TRBJ1-1; no reliable D call. CDR3 size: 11 residues. The germline V gene encodes CDR1 DFQATT and CDR2 SNEGSKA (reference sequence). V lost 6 bases and J lost 7, with 12 bases in between. For the CDR3, the DNA is TGCAGTGCGGCCGGCGACATTGAAGCTTTCTTT. This gives the protein CSAAGDIEAFF.

This clonotype turned up a few times. The chain has TRBV7-2 and TRBJ2-1; 11 bases are shared with TRBD2. CDR1 is SGHTA, CDR2 FQGNSA, per germline. The ends lost 0 bases at V and 7 bases at J; junction bases unmatched: 2. The length of the CDR3 is 15 residues. The CDR3 region has the DNA TGTGCCAGCAGCTTAGCTAGCGGGAGGGTGAATGAGCAGTTCTTC. Residues: CASSLASGRVNEQFF.

V and J are TRBV20-1 and TRBJ1-1; D is undetermined. CDR1 and CDR2 from the germline V gene are DFQATT and SNEGSKA (reference sequence). V shed 5 bases and J shed 1 base, with 8 bases lying between them. CDR3 length: 12 residues. The CDR3 sequence is CSAAAPNTEAFF. The CDR3 bases are TGCAGTGCTGCAGCCCCGAACACTGAAGCTTTCTTT.

The sample holds a few counts of this clonotype. The V and J genes are TRBV12-3 or TRBV12-4 and TRBJ1-2; D is undetermined. V dropped 2 bases and J dropped 0 bases, with 7 bases sitting between them. The CDR3 consists of 14 residues. The CDR3 spells CASSLRQTNYGYTF. The CDR3 coding sequence is TGTGCCAGCAGTTTACGGCAAACTAACTATGGCTACACCTTC.

This clonotype was counted only a few times. The CDR3 DNA is TGTGCCAGCTCACCACCGGGGACTAGCGGGGGGGCCGGGAATGAGCAGTTCTTC. Translated, it gives CASSPPGTSGGAGNEQFF. The chain links TRBV18 to TRBJ2-1; 16 bases match TRBD2. There are 18 residues in the CDR3. The germline CDR1 and CDR2 sequences are KGHSH and LQKENI. V dropped 0 bases and J dropped 7; count of bases not matched to a gene: 6.

The chain combines TRBV12-3 or TRBV12-4 with TRBJ2-7; the D gene could be TRBD1 or TRBD2 (7 bases each). This CDR3 comprises 14 residues. The V end lost 6 bases, the J end lost 2 bases, and 14 bases lay between the germline ends. CDR3 DNA: TGTGCCAGCAGCCCGACAGGGACTACCTACGAGCAGTACTTC. Translated, it gives CASSPTGTTYEQYF.

There are many counts of this clonotype. The chain employs TRBV29-1 and TRBJ2-1; 7 nucleotides line up with TRBD1. In germline, CDR1 is SQVTM, CDR2 ANQGSEA. The CDR3 runs to 16 residues. J gave up 4 bases and V 1 base, and 10 bases lay outside the gene matches. CDR3 residues: CSVEGGWGQTYNEQFF. DNA for the CDR3: TGCAGCGTTGAAGGGGGATGGGGACAGACGTACAATGAGCAGTTCTTC.

This clonotype was observed at least ten times. The chain joins TRBV29-1 to TRBJ1-1; no reliable D call. The CDR3 contains 12 residues. Trimming took off 4 bases at V and 0 bases at J, with 6 bases between the two ends. Germline CDR1 is SQVTM and CDR2 is ANQGSEA. Here the CDR3 DNA reads TGCAGCGTTGCTGTGGTGAACACTGAAGCTTTCTTT. This codes for CSVAVVNTEAFF.

V is TRBV7-2 and J is TRBJ2-5; either TRBD1 or TRBD2 may fit D (5 bases each). Trimming left V 5 bases short and J 2 bases short, with 24 bases between. Germline CDR1 SGHTA, CDR2 FQGNSA. This CDR3 contains 18 residues. DNA for the CDR3: TGTGCCAGCAGCCGGATGACTCCCGGGACCATGGGGCAAGAGACCCAGTACTTC. This codes for CASSRMTPGTMGQETQYF.

This clonotype was seen at least ten times. The chain combines TRBV6-5 with TRBJ2-7, with 9 bases aligning to TRBD1. Germline V gives CDR1 MNHEY, CDR2 SVGAGI. The V segment lost 7 bases and the J segment 3 bases; nucleotides outside the gene matches: 7. The CDR3 length is 14 residues. The CDR3 region has the DNA TGTGCCAGCACGGGGACAGGGACGTACTACGAGCAGTACTTC. Translation: CASTGTGTYYEQYF.

The chain uses TRBV13 and TRBJ2-7, with 11 nucleotides matching TRBD2. The germline CDR1 and CDR2 sequences are PRHDT and FYEKMQ (reference sequence). This CDR3 is built from 18 residues. V was clipped by 1 base and J by 0 bases; unmatched bases: 8. In nucleotides, the CDR3 is TGTGCCAGCAGCTTAGTAGCGGGAGGGGGCCCGTACTCCTACGAGCAGTACTTC. Amino acid sequence: CASSLVAGGGPYSYEQYF. Full variable domain (missing parts from reference TRBV13 and TRBJ2-7): AAGVIQSPRHLIKEKRETATLKCYPIPRHDTVYWYQQGPGQDPQFLISFYEKMQSDKGSIPDRFSAQQFSDYHSELNMSSLELGDSALYFCASSLVAGGGPYSYEQYFGPGTRLTVT.

The chain combines TRBV28 with TRBJ2-7; D remains unclear. The CDR3 runs to 14 residues. V was shortened by 3 bases and J by 7 bases, with 16 bases between the two germline ends. Germline V CDR1 and CDR2: MDHEN, SYDVKM. The CDR3 sequence is CASSFYKKYNEQYF. DNA of the CDR3: TGTGCCAGCAGTTTTTACAAGAAGTACAATGAGCAGTACTTC.

The chain links TRBV30 to TRBJ2-7, with 8 bases aligning to TRBD2. Germline lookup yields CDR1 GTSNPN and CDR2 SVGIG (reference sequence). Trimming cost V 3 bases and J 3 bases; bases outside gene matches: 10. This CDR3 region has 15 residues. The CDR3 DNA reads TGTGCCTGGAGCGTACAGGGACTAGGGATCTACGAGCAGTACTTC. This gives the protein CAWSVQGLGIYEQYF.

This clonotype was counted between two and nine times. The chain carries TRBV4-2 and TRBJ2-5; D unresolved. The CDR3 runs to 15 residues. Germline CDR1 and CDR2: LGHNA and YNFKEQ. Trimming took off 4 bases at V and 3 bases at J, with 15 bases between the two ends. The CDR3 spells CASSRTEEGKETQYF. DNA for the CDR3: TGTGCCAGCAGCCGTACAGAGGAAGGGAAAGAGACCCAGTACTTC.

The genes are TRBV10-3 and TRBJ2-3, with 11 bases lining up with TRBD2. V lost 2 bases and J lost 5; bases outside the gene matches: 3. The CDR3 has 15 amino acids. Germline CDR1 and CDR2: ENHRY and SYGVKD. DNA for the CDR3: TGTGCCATCAGTGAGGGGACTAGCGGCAAAGATACGCAGTATTTT. Its protein product is CAISEGTSGKDTQYF.

This clonotype was detected many times. The CDR3 region is CASSPGLAGGIYEQYF. Here the CDR3 DNA reads TGTGCCAGCAGCCCAGGACTAGCGGGAGGTATCTACGAGCAGTACTTC. The chain is built from TRBV7-2 and TRBJ2-7, with 14 bases that match TRBD2. This CDR3 has 16 amino acids. Germline V gene data show CDR1 as SGHTA and CDR2 as FQGNSA. V shed 5 bases, J shed 3 bases, and the junction held 6 bases outside the gene matches.

The chain is built from TRBV2 and TRBJ2-2, with 10 bases matching TRBD1. V gave up 2 bases and J gave up 3 bases; unmatched junction bases: 3. The CDR3 extends over 16 amino acids. Germline V lookup: CDR1 SNHLY, CDR2 FYNNEI. CDR3 region: CASSERGTGDTGELFF. DNA of the CDR3: TGTGCCAGCAGTGAAAGGGGGACAGGGGACACCGGGGAGCTGTTTTTT.

The CDR3 coding sequence is TGTGCCACCAGCAGACAGGGGGCGGACAATGAGCAGTTCTTC. The encoded protein is CATSRQGADNEQFF. V gene TRBV15 combines with J gene TRBJ2-1, with TRBD1 matching 8 bases. Per the germline V gene, CDR1 is LNHNV and CDR2 is YYDKDF (reference sequence). The J segment lost 5 bases and the V segment lost 2 bases, leaving 2 bases of the junction unmatched. This CDR3 contains 14 residues.

This clonotype appeared many times. J is TRBJ2-3 and V is TRBV4-2, with unresolved D. The CDR3 extends over 14 amino acids. The V gene lost 2 bases and the J gene lost 2 bases, with 8 bases spanning the gap. From germline, CDR1 is LGHNA and CDR2 YNFKEQ. CDR3 loop: CASSQTSPTDTQYF. DNA for the CDR3: TGTGCCAGCAGCCAAACCTCTCCCACAGATACGCAGTATTTT.

The V gene is TRBV11-3, the J gene TRBJ2-2, with TRBD1 as a possible D gene (7 bases). Germline V gene data show CDR1 as SGHNT and CDR2 as YENEEA. The CDR3 is 14 amino acids. V was shortened by 5 bases and J by 7 bases, with 14 bases between the two germline ends. The CDR3 nucleotides are TGTGCCAGCAGCCAGGGGGGAAAGGGCGGGGAGCTGTTTTTT. Its translation is CASSQGGKGGELFF.

This clonotype occurred a few times. The chain links TRBV6-6 to TRBJ2-3, with 7 bases aligning to TRBD2. V lost 7 bases, J lost 6 bases, and 13 bases stayed unmatched. Germline CDR1 is MNHNY and CDR2 is SVGAGI (reference sequence). The CDR3 extends over 15 amino acids. The DNA of the CDR3 is TGTGCCAGCACCCTGTCGGGGGGACGCGGGGATACGCAGTATTTT. This codes for CASTLSGGRGDTQYF.

This clonotype was detected a few times. CDR3 in amino acids: CASSLDGVNQPQHF. CDR3 nucleotide sequence: TGTGCCAGCAGCTTAGACGGCGTCAATCAGCCCCAGCATTTT. The gene calls are TRBV7-2 and TRBJ1-5; D unclear. V was trimmed by 1 base and J by 3 bases, leaving 7 bases between them. The germline gives CDR1 SGHTA, CDR2 FQGNSA. This CDR3 has 14 amino acids.

The gene calls are TRBV30 and TRBJ1-2; D unclear. The CDR3 contains 14 residues. Germline V CDR1 and CDR2: GTSNPN, SVGIG (reference sequence). V lost 5 bases and J 4 bases, leaving 17 bases between the germline ends. The CDR3 DNA follows: TGTGCCTGGTTCGTCCGTGAGGATTTCTATGGCTACACCTTC. Protein product: CAWFVREDFYGYTF.